Following are 22 T cell receptor beta chains from one sample sequenced in a study of blood T cell repertoires in COVID-19. Libraries were prepared by immunoSEQ multiplex PCR; TCRdb keeps only in-frame clonotypes and omits some of them. The data show about 220,000 clones, 80% to 90% seen once. The sequenced material came from PBMCs or T cells enriched from blood (not recorded which). Receptors originate from a woman in her fifties or sixties with acute COVID-19.

V is TRBV28 and J is TRBJ1-6, with TRBD1 as a possible D gene (5 bases). This CDR3 has 15 amino acids. The V and J ends lost 7 bases and 9 bases respectively, with 19 bases between them. Germline-derived CDR1 and CDR2 are MDHEN and SYDVKM. The CDR3 region is CASMSAGRPSSPLHF. The CDR3 region has the DNA TGTGCCAGCATGTCGGCAGGGAGGCCAAGTTCACCCCTCCACTTT.

The rearrangement uses TRBV9 and TRBJ2-6, with D possibly TRBD1 on 6 matching bases. The germline V gene encodes CDR1 SGDLS and CDR2 YYNGEE. Between the trimmed V and J ends, which lost 4 bases and 1 base, there was a span of 9 bases. This CDR3 spans 15 amino acids. Here the CDR3 DNA reads TGTGCCAGCAGCTCACAGGGTTCTGGGGCCAACGTCCTGACTTTC. This gives the protein CASSSQGSGANVLTF.

Comment on this clone: Different DNA sequences within this sample yield the same CDR3. The rearrangement uses TRBV7-2 and TRBJ2-1; 8 bases fit TRBD2. Unmatched junction bases numbered 3, after V lost 1 base and J lost 4 bases. The V gene's germline CDR1 is SGHTA and CDR2 FQGNSA. The CDR3 contains 15 residues. The CDR3: CASSLGGRSYNEQFF. CDR3 in DNA: TGTGCCAGCAGCTTAGGCGGGAGGTCGTACAATGAGCAGTTCTTC.

The chain is built from TRBV15 and TRBJ2-5, with unresolved D. The CDR3 spans 11 residues. V was shortened by 3 bases and J by 5 bases, with 4 bases between the two germline ends. The germline gives CDR1 LNHNV, CDR2 YYDKDF (reference sequence). Here the CDR3 reads CATSSRETQYF. The CDR3 DNA is TGTGCCACCAGCAGTCGGGAGACCCAGTACTTC.

This clone occurred once. This chain connects TRBV27 to TRBJ1-5; D is ambiguous. V gave up 4 bases and J gave up 2 bases, with 12 bases separating them. The CDR3 has 15 residues. Germline V lookup: CDR1 MNHEY, CDR2 SMNVEV (reference sequence). Here the CDR3 DNA reads TGTGCCAGCAGTTCCAGTGCTGTCGGCAATCAGCCCCAGCATTTT. Its protein product is CASSSSAVGNQPQHF.

The genes are TRBV10-3 and TRBJ1-1; D perhaps matches TRBD1 (6 bases). This CDR3 is 15 amino acids long. The germline CDR1 and CDR2 sequences are ENHRY and SYGVKD. V lost 6 bases and J lost 0, with 14 bases in between. The CDR3 bases are TGTGCCATCAGCGCTGACAGGCAGGTGAACACTGAAGCTTTCTTT. As protein: CAISADRQVNTEAFF.

This rearrangement joins TRBV19 to TRBJ2-3; 7 nucleotides line up with TRBD2. V lost 4 bases, J lost 4 bases, and 11 bases stayed unmatched. CDR1 and CDR2 from the germline V gene are LNHDA and SQIVND (reference sequence). The CDR3 loop spans 16 amino acids. The CDR3 loop is CASSSRAGPLADTQYF. The DNA of the CDR3 is TGTGCCAGTAGTAGTCGAGCGGGACCCCTTGCAGATACGCAGTATTTT.

The V gene is TRBV5-1, the J gene TRBJ1-1, with TRBD1 identical over 7 bases. V was pared by 3 bases and J by 3 bases, with 14 bases of the junction left unmatched. Germline V gives CDR1 SGHRS, CDR2 YFSETQ. There are 17 residues in the CDR3. The CDR3 DNA reads TGCGCCAGCAGCTCCGTGACAGGGTTTAATAAGGACACTGAAGCTTTCTTT. It is translated as CASSSVTGFNKDTEAFF.

V usage is TRBV3-1 (or the pseudogene TRBV3-2) and J usage is TRBJ2-5, with unresolved D. The V end lost 4 bases, the J end lost 5 bases, and 11 bases lay between the germline ends. There are 13 residues in the CDR3. Germline V lookup: CDR1 LGHDT, CDR2 YNNKEL (reference sequence). The CDR3: CASSPQAVETQYF. In DNA, the CDR3 is TGTGCCAGCAGCCCCCAGGCCGTGGAGACCCAGTACTTC.

J is TRBJ2-7 and V is TRBV28; D is possibly TRBD1 (6 bases). Looked up from germline, CDR1 is MDHEN and CDR2 is SYDVKM. The CDR3 runs to 15 residues. V gave up 3 bases and J gave up 0 bases, with 12 bases separating them. CDR3 sequence: CASSLGTGTSYEQYF. The CDR3 DNA is TGTGCCAGCAGTTTGGGTACAGGGACCTCCTACGAGCAGTACTTC.

The chain couples TRBV10-3 to TRBJ1-4; D not resolved. The CDR3 runs to 15 residues. CDR1 and CDR2 from the germline V gene are ENHRY and SYGVKD. V dropped 0 bases and J dropped 5 bases, with 10 bases sitting between them. In DNA, the CDR3 is TGTGCCATCAGTGAGTCGTTATCGGGAAATGAAAAACTGTTTTTT. Translation gives CAISESLSGNEKLFF.

The genes are TRBV3-1 (or the pseudogene TRBV3-2) and TRBJ2-7; 9 bases align to TRBD2. The CDR3 contains 16 residues. Germline values: CDR1 LGHDT, CDR2 YNNKEL (reference sequence). The junction had 4 bases not matched to a gene; V was cut back by 1 base and J by 0 bases. The CDR3 spells CASSQGRGRASYEQYF. DNA for the CDR3: TGTGCCAGCAGCCAAGGTCGCGGGAGGGCCTCCTACGAGCAGTACTTC.

The DNA of the CDR3 is TGTGCCAGCAGCTTGTTCGGACTAGCGGGAATCTACGAGCAGTACTTC. Translation: CASSLFGLAGIYEQYF. The genes are TRBV5-5 and TRBJ2-7, with 12 bases lining up with TRBD2. Germline V lookup: CDR1 SGHKS, CDR2 YYEKEE (reference sequence). The CDR3 is 16 amino acids. V gave up 1 base and J gave up 3 bases; unmatched junction bases: 5.

The chain combines TRBV5-1 with TRBJ1-1, with 8 bases lining up with TRBD1. CDR3 length: 15 residues. V shed 4 bases and J 1 base; nucleotides not matched to a gene: 6. Germline V gene sequence: CDR1 SGHRS, CDR2 YFSETQ. The CDR3 loop is CASSATGGGNTEAFF. CDR3 bases: TGCGCCAGCAGCGCCACAGGGGGAGGGAACACTGAAGCTTTCTTT.

CDR3 region: CASSDAGNYGYTF. Here the CDR3 DNA reads TGTGCCAGCAGTGACGCGGGAAACTATGGCTACACCTTC. The chain employs TRBV6-1 and TRBJ1-2, with no clear D. The CDR3 consists of 13 residues. The V gene's germline CDR1 is MNHNS and CDR2 SASEGT. Trimming took off 3 bases at V and 2 bases at J, with 7 bases between the two ends.

This clone was observed once. Other DNA sequences in the same sample also yield this CDR3. The chain combines TRBV7-3 with TRBJ2-3, with D perhaps matching TRBD2 (5 bases). Trimming removed 1 base from V and 3 bases from J, with 5 bases in between. The CDR3 covers 13 residues. CDR1 and CDR2 (germline): SGHTA, FQGTGA. CDR3 sequence: CASSLSGTDTQYF. CDR3 sequence (DNA): TGTGCCAGCAGCTTAAGCGGGACAGATACGCAGTATTTT.

This chain's CDR3 is CASSLQRDPNYNEQFF. CDR3 DNA sequence: TGTGCCAGTAGTCTCCAGCGGGACCCGAACTACAATGAGCAGTTCTTC. The chain recombines TRBV19 with TRBJ2-1, with 7 bases matching TRBD2. V trimming: 5 bases; J trimming: 3 bases; junction bases outside the gene matches: 10. The CDR3 is 16 residues long. CDR1 and CDR2 from the germline V gene are LNHDA and SQIVND (reference sequence). The full variable domain, completed using reference TRBV19 and TRBJ2-1, is DGGITQSPKYLFRKEGQNVTLSCEQNLNHDAMYWYRQDPGQGLRLIYYSQIVNDFQKGDIAEGYSVSREKKESFPLTVTSAQKNPTAFYLCASSLQRDPNYNEQFFGPGTRLTVL.

This rearrangement joins TRBV7-2 to TRBJ2-1; 8 bases fit TRBD1. In germline, CDR1 is SGHTA, CDR2 FQGNSA. This CDR3 spans 15 amino acids. V was pared by 1 base and J by 6 bases, with 5 bases of the junction left unmatched. The CDR3 DNA reads as TGTGCCAGCAGCTTAGGGGGGACAGGTCGCAATGAGCAGTTCTTC. Translated: CASSLGGTGRNEQFF.

The chain joins TRBV6-2 or TRBV6-3 to TRBJ2-1; TRBD1 agrees at 9 bases. The CDR3 consists of 15 residues. In germline, CDR1 is MNHEY, CDR2 SVGEGT. V was clipped by 0 bases and J by 6 bases; unmatched bases: 3. CDR3 loop: CASSYSGTGLNEQFF. In DNA form, the CDR3 reads TGTGCCAGCAGTTACTCTGGGACAGGGCTCAATGAGCAGTTCTTC.

The chain joins TRBV5-1 to TRBJ2-1; tentative D call: TRBD1 (5 bases). This CDR3 is 15 amino acids long. The germline CDR1 and CDR2 sequences are SGHRS and YFSETQ. Trimming took 5 bases from V and 5 from J, leaving 17 bases between them. As DNA, the CDR3 is TGCGCCAGCAGAGGGGCGGCGGCGCAAGACAATGAGCAGTTCTTC. Protein product: CASRGAAAQDNEQFF. The full variable domain, in which reference TRBV5-1 and TRBJ2-1 provide the parts outside the CDR3, is KAGVTQTPRYLIKTRGQQVTLSCSPISGHRSVSWYQQTPGQGLQFLFEYFSETQRNKGNFPGRFSGRQFSNSRSEMNVSTLELGDSALYLCASRGAAAQDNEQFFGPGTRLTVL.

This clone was recorded only once. The chain has TRBV20-1 and TRBJ2-7; no reliable D call. The CDR3 totals 13 residues. The germline V gene has CDR1 DFQATT and CDR2 SNEGSKA (reference sequence). Trimming stripped 3 bases from V and 0 bases from J, with 9 bases between. CDR3 in DNA: TGCAGTGCTAGTGCAGGATTCTCCTACGAGCAGTACTTC. Protein: CSASAGFSYEQYF.

This rearrangement joins TRBV18 to TRBJ2-4; D gene uncertain. From germline, CDR1 is KGHSH and CDR2 LQKENI. This CDR3 has 15 residues. Trimming removed 4 bases at V and 0 bases at J, with 10 bases between. This chain's CDR3 is CASSQPLLAKNIQYF. The CDR3 DNA is TGTGCCAGCTCACAACCACTCCTAGCCAAAAACATTCAGTACTTC.